One sample yielded the 26 T cell receptor beta chains listed below, sequenced in a study of cytomegalovirus exposure and HLA in healthy donors. PCR was performed using 60 Vbeta and 13 Jbeta primers. The protocol was immunoSEQ multiplex PCR, while the TCRdb copy is restricted to in-frame clones and leaves out a portion. This table has around 160,000 clones, around 72% appearing once. The sequenced material came from PBMCs. The source of these receptors is a man aged 50 to 59 in good health and CMV-seronegative.

The genes are TRBV2 and TRBJ1-3, with TRBD1 identical over 7 bases. After removal of 6 bases from V and 3 bases from J, the junction contained 5 bases not matched to a gene. Germline CDR1 is SNHLY and CDR2 is FYNNEI. This CDR3 has 14 amino acids. The CDR3: CASRNRGDGNTIYF. CDR3 nucleotides: TGTGCCAGCAGGAACAGGGGAGATGGAAACACCATATATTTT.

V gene TRBV10-2 combines with J gene TRBJ1-6; D remains unclear. V lost 0 bases and J 6 bases, leaving 9 bases between the germline ends. Germline V lookup: CDR1 WSHSY, CDR2 SAAADI. The CDR3 totals 15 residues. CDR3 sequence reads: CASSESSRFNSPLHF. The CDR3 DNA reads as TGCGCCAGCAGTGAGTCTAGTCGTTTTAATTCACCCCTCCACTTT.

A few counts support this clone. V is TRBV6-1 and J is TRBJ1-6; D not certain. CDR1 and CDR2 (germline): MNHNS, SASEGT. The CDR3 runs 14 residues. V lost 1 base, J lost 7 bases, and 8 bases lay in between. CDR3 region: CASSEGQRNSPLHF. The CDR3 coding sequence is TGTGCCAGCAGTGAAGGCCAGAGGAATTCACCCCTCCACTTT.

The rearrangement links TRBV27 to TRBJ2-5; TRBD1 aligns across 9 bases. V trimming: 8 bases; J trimming: 5 bases; junction bases outside the gene matches: 9. From germline, CDR1 is MNHEY and CDR2 SMNVEV (reference sequence). This CDR3 spans 14 amino acids. The CDR3 DNA reads TGTGCCAGCGGCGGGACAGGGTTGGGCGAGACCCAGTACTTC. Its protein is CASGGTGLGETQYF.

The chain uses TRBV19 and TRBJ2-7; D unresolved. V dropped 3 bases and J dropped 3 bases, with 9 bases sitting between them. The V gene's germline CDR1 is LNHDA and CDR2 SQIVND (reference sequence). The CDR3 runs 13 residues. CDR3 sequence (DNA): TGTGCCAGTAGTATTGAGGTGGGCTACGAGCAGTACTTC. It codes for CASSIEVGYEQYF.

This clone was counted a few times. This sequence joins TRBV2 and TRBJ1-5; 8 nucleotides agree with TRBD1. CDR1 SNHLY and CDR2 FYNNEI come from the germline V gene. V shed 6 bases and J 4 bases; nucleotides not matched to a gene: 5. This CDR3 has 14 residues. CDR3 protein: CASSSGQGNQPQHF. CDR3 DNA sequence: TGTGCCAGCAGCTCTGGACAGGGAAATCAGCCCCAGCATTTT. Looking up the rest from reference TRBV2 and TRBJ1-5 gives the full variable domain: EPEVTQTPSHQVTQMGQEVILRCVPISNHLYFYWYRQILGQKVEFLVSFYNNEISEKSEIFDDQFSVERPDGSNFTLKIRSTKLEDSAMYFCASSSGQGNQPQHFGDGTRLSIL.

The chain joins TRBV6-5 to TRBJ2-1, with 10 nucleotides matching TRBD2. The CDR3 sequence is 15 residues long. Germline loops: CDR1 MNHEY, CDR2 SVGAGI. J gave up 9 bases and V 6 bases, and 11 bases lay outside the gene matches. CDR3 loop: CASRGAGGPMGEQFF. CDR3 coding DNA: TGTGCCAGCAGAGGAGCGGGGGGGCCAATGGGTGAGCAGTTCTTC.

CDR3 region: CASSIPSPGQGEDTQYF. The DNA of the CDR3 is TGTGCCAGTAGTATCCCCTCGCCGGGACAGGGAGAAGATACGCAGTATTTT. The chain has TRBV19 and TRBJ2-3, with 9 bases identical to TRBD1. The CDR3 runs 17 residues. Germline V lookup: CDR1 LNHDA, CDR2 SQIVND (reference sequence). J lost 5 bases, V lost 3 bases, and 12 bases had no gene match.

This rearrangement joins TRBV7-8 to TRBJ2-1; 9 positions match TRBD1. The ends lost 1 base at V and 5 bases at J; junction bases unmatched: 3. The V gene's germline CDR1 is SGHVS and CDR2 FQNEAQ. The CDR3 totals 15 residues. The CDR3 nucleotides read TGTGCCAGCAGCTTAGTACAGGGGGCTAACAATGAGCAGTTCTTC. Translating it yields CASSLVQGANNEQFF.

This chain connects TRBV7-3 to TRBJ1-5; 8 bases are a match to TRBD1. There are 13 residues in the CDR3. Trimming at V came to 9 bases and at J to 7 bases, leaving 8 bases not matched to a gene. Looked up from germline, CDR1 is SGHTA and CDR2 is FQGTGA. This CDR3 is CASGQGAGQPQHF. The CDR3, as DNA: TGTGCCAGTGGCCAGGGGGCAGGACAGCCCCAGCATTTT.

The gene calls are TRBV18 and TRBJ1-1; D gene ambiguous. Germline CDR1 KGHSH, CDR2 LQKENI. The CDR3 loop spans 15 amino acids. Between the trimmed V and J ends, which lost 0 bases and 8 bases, there was a span of 16 bases. The CDR3 loop is CASSPPGLRPLEAFF. In DNA, the CDR3 is TGTGCCAGCTCACCACCGGGTCTGAGGCCGTTAGAAGCTTTCTTT.

The J gene is TRBJ2-1, the V gene TRBV7-2; 7 bases fit TRBD2. This CDR3 has 19 amino acids. V shed 1 base and J 0 bases; nucleotides not matched to a gene: 12. Germline values: CDR1 SGHTA, CDR2 FQGNSA. CDR3 region: CASSLDGAGEKSSYNEQFF. CDR3 nucleotides: TGTGCCAGCAGCTTAGATGGGGCGGGGGAGAAAAGCTCCTACAATGAGCAGTTCTTC.

This clone was seen a single time. V gene TRBV19 combines with J gene TRBJ1-5; D is possibly TRBD1 (5 bases). The CDR3 spans 17 residues. With 6 bases removed from V and 0 bases from J, the gap between germline ends came to 18 bases. Looked up from germline, CDR1 is LNHDA and CDR2 is SQIVND (reference sequence). The CDR3 nucleotides are TGTGCCAGTAGAGGCCCTGGGGCACTTTATAGCAATCAGCCCCAGCATTTT. Translated, it gives CASRGPGALYSNQPQHF. The complete variable domain, with remaining parts taken from reference TRBV19 and TRBJ1-5, reads DGGITQSPKYLFRKEGQNVTLSCEQNLNHDAMYWYRQDPGQGLRLIYYSQIVNDFQKGDIAEGYSVSREKKESFPLTVTSAQKNPTAFYLCASRGPGALYSNQPQHFGDGTRLSIL.

This clone was seen more than once but under ten times. The rearrangement links TRBV18 to TRBJ1-6, with D possibly matching TRBD1 (6 bases). This CDR3 is built from 15 residues. Trimming removed 4 bases at V and 4 bases at J, with 11 bases between. The V gene's germline CDR1 is KGHSH and CDR2 LQKENI. CDR3 sequence reads: CASSLSDSYNSPLHF. The CDR3, as DNA: TGTGCCAGCTCACTATCGGACAGTTATAATTCACCCCTCCACTTT.

The genes are TRBV10-3 and TRBJ1-1, with D perhaps matching TRBD1 (6 bases). The length of the CDR3 is 15 residues. Germline CDR1 is ENHRY and CDR2 is SYGVKD. V dropped 3 bases and J dropped 1 base, with 12 bases sitting between them. The CDR3 sequence is CAISEDYRENTEAFF. CDR3 bases: TGTGCCATCAGTGAAGACTACAGGGAGAACACTGAAGCTTTCTTT.

Only a few counts were recorded for this clone. The rearrangement links TRBV2 to TRBJ2-5, with 8 positions matching TRBD1. The J call may be mistaken, given a closer DNA end match to TRBJ2-7. Germline-derived CDR1 and CDR2 are SNHLY and FYNNEI. The CDR3 totals 14 residues. CDR3 bases: TGTGCCAGCAGTGGACAGGGTGGGACAGGCGAGCAGTACTTC. The encoded protein is CASSGQGGTGEQYF.

This clone was detected only once. The chain links TRBV7-8 to TRBJ1-1; D is undetermined. CDR3 length: 14 residues. The germline gives CDR1 SGHVS, CDR2 FQNEAQ. The V gene lost 5 bases and the J gene lost 13 bases, with 23 bases spanning the gap. This CDR3 is CASSNLVMGGGDFF. CDR3 bases: TGTGCCAGCAGCAACTTGGTCATGGGAGGCGGAGATTTCTTT.

The table lists this clone with a count of one. V gene TRBV18 combines with J gene TRBJ2-3; the D gene is possibly TRBD2 (6 bases). V shed 4 bases and J shed 2 bases, with 10 bases lying between them. The CDR3 sequence is 14 residues long. Germline assignment: CDR1 KGHSH and CDR2 LQKENI. CDR3 DNA sequence: TGTGCCAGCTCACACCGGACTACCACAGATACGCAGTATTTT. Translation gives CASSHRTTTDTQYF.

On this clone: Germline is not matched at one junction end, which may reflect a read error. The rearrangement uses TRBV28 and TRBJ2-7, with D perhaps TRBD1 (5 bases). This CDR3 region has 14 residues. Germline V gene lookup returns CDR1 MDHEN and CDR2 SYDVKM. Here the CDR3 DNA reads TGTGCCAGCAGGGGATCAGGGCAGGTCGGAACCTTGAACTTC. This translates into CASRGSGQVGTLNF.

This chain uses TRBV9 with TRBJ2-1, with a possible D match to TRBD2 (6 bases). Germline V gene sequence: CDR1 SGDLS, CDR2 YYNGEE. Trimming cost V 2 bases and J 6 bases, with 9 bases left between them. The CDR3 runs to 13 residues. CDR3 bases: TGTGCCAGCAGCGTGACTAGGACCAATGAGCAGTTCTTC. It translates to CASSVTRTNEQFF.

The J gene is TRBJ1-6, the V gene TRBV19; D gene unclear. Germline lookup yields CDR1 LNHDA and CDR2 SQIVND (reference sequence). The CDR3 is 13 residues long. Trimming took 7 bases from V and 7 from J, leaving 11 bases between them. The CDR3, as DNA: TGTGCCAGTACCAGAGGGAGGAATTCACCCCTCCACTTT. It translates to CASTRGRNSPLHF.

This rearrangement joins TRBV10-3 to TRBJ1-1, with D possibly being TRBD1 (5 bases). The ends were cut back, 2 bases at V and 5 bases at J, with 12 bases in the middle. This CDR3 has 14 amino acids. Germline CDR1 reads ENHRY; CDR2 reads SYGVKD. The CDR3 loop is CAISEIRGGTEAFF. The DNA for the CDR3 is TGTGCCATCAGTGAGATCCGGGGGGGGACTGAAGCTTTCTTT.

This chain connects TRBV11-2 to TRBJ1-4; the match to TRBD1 covers 7 bases. V dropped 4 bases and J dropped 0; count of bases not matched to a gene: 2. The CDR3 has 15 amino acids. CDR1 SGHAT and CDR2 FQNNGV come from the germline V gene. This chain's CDR3 is CASSWDRSTNEKLFF. For the CDR3, the DNA is TGTGCCAGCAGCTGGGACAGATCAACTAATGAAAAACTGTTTTTT.

The gene calls are TRBV2 and TRBJ1-5; a weak D match, TRBD1 (6 bases). The CDR3 extends over 16 amino acids. The V end lost 5 bases, the J end lost 0 bases, and 14 bases lay between the germline ends. Germline V gives CDR1 SNHLY, CDR2 FYNNEI. CDR3 residues: CASSLDSWYSNQPQHF. CDR3 nucleotide sequence: TGTGCCAGCAGTTTGGACAGTTGGTATAGCAATCAGCCCCAGCATTTT.

Points on this clone: At the DNA level, this CDR3 is encoded by other sequences in the same sample as well. The genes are TRBV6-4 and TRBJ2-3; 7 nucleotides align to TRBD2. CDR3 length equals 14 residues. CDR1 is MRHNA and CDR2 is SNTAGT in the germline V gene. The junction had 1 base not matched to a gene; V was cut back by 3 bases and J by 1 base. The CDR3: CASSERGGTDTQYF. For the CDR3, the DNA is TGTGCCAGCAGTGAACGGGGGGGCACAGATACGCAGTATTTT.

This clone was detected once. The chain recombines TRBV5-1 with TRBJ1-2; a weak D match, TRBD1 (6 bases). The CDR3 is 15 amino acids. Trimming took 0 bases from V and 6 from J, leaving 15 bases between them. Germline values: CDR1 SGHRS, CDR2 YFSETQ. DNA for the CDR3: TGCGCCAGCAGCTTGGGTCAGTGGGACACGAATGGCTACACCTTC. Translated, it gives CASSLGQWDTNGYTF.